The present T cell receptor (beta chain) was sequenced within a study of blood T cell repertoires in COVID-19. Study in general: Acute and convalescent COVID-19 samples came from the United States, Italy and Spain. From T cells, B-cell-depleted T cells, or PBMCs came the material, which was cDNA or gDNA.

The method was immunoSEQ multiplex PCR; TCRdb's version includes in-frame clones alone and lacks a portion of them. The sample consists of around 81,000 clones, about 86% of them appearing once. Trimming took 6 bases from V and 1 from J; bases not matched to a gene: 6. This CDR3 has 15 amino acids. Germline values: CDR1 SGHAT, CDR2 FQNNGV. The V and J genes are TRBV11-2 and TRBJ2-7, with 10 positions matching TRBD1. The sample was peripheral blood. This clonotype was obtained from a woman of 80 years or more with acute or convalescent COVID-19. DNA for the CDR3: TGTGCCAGCAGGCCACCGGGACAGGGGTCCTACGAGCAGTACTTC. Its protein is CASRPPGQGSYEQYF.